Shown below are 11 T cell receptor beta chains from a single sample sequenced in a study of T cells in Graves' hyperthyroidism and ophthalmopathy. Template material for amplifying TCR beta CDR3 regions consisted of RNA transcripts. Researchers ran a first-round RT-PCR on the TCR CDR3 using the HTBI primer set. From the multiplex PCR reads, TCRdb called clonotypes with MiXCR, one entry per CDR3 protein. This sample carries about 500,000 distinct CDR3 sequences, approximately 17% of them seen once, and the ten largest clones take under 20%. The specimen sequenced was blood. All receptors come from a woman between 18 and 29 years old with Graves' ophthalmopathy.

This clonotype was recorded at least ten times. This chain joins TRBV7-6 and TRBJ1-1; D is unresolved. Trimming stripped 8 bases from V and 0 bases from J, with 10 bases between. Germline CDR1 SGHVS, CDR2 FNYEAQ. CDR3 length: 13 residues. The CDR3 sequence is CASLSQLNTEAFF. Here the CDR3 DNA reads TGTGCCAGCCTCTCTCAGTTGAACACTGAAGCTTTCTTT.

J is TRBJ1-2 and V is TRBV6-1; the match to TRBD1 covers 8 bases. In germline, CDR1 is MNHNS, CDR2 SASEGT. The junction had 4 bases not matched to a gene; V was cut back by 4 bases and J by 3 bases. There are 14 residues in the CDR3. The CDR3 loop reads CASSARQGYYGYTF. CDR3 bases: TGTGCCAGCAGTGCCCGACAGGGGTACTATGGCTACACCTTC.

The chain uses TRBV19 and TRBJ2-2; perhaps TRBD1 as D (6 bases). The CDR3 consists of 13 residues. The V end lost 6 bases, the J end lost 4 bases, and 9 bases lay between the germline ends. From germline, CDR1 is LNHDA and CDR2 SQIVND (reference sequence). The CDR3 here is CASRYRATGELFF. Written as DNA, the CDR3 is TGTGCCAGTAGGTACAGGGCCACCGGGGAGCTGTTTTTT.

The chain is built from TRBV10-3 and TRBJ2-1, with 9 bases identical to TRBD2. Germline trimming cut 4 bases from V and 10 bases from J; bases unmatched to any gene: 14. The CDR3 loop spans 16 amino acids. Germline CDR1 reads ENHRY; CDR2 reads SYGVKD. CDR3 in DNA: TGTGCCATCAGTGGGTCCCCCTGGCAGCGGGAGGCCGAGCAGTTCTTC. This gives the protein CAISGSPWQREAEQFF.

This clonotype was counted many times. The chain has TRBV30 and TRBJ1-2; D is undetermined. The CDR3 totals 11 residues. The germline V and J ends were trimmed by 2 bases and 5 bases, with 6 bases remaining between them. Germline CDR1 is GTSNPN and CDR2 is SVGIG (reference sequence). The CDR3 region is CAWSSDYGYTF. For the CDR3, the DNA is TGTGCCTGGAGTAGCGATTATGGCTACACCTTC.

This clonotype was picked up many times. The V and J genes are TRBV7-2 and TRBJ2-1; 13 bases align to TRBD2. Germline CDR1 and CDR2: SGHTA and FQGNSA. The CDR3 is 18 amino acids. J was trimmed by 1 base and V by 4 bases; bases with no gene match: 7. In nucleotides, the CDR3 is TGTGCCAGCAGCTACCCGGGACTAGCGGGGCCTTCCTACAATGAGCAGTTCTTC. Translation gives CASSYPGLAGPSYNEQFF.

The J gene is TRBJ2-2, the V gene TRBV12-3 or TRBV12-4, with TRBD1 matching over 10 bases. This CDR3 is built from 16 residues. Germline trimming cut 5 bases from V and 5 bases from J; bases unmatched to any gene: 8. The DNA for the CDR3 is TGTGCCAGCAGTCGTCCGGGACAGGGGTGGACCGGGGAGCTGTTTTTT. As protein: CASSRPGQGWTGELFF.

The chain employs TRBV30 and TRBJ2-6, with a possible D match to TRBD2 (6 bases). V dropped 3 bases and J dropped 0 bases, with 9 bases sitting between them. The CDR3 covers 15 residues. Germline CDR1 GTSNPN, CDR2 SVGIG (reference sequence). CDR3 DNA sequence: TGTGCCTGGAGGGGGAGGAGCTCTGGGGCCAACGTCCTGACTTTC. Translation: CAWRGRSSGANVLTF.

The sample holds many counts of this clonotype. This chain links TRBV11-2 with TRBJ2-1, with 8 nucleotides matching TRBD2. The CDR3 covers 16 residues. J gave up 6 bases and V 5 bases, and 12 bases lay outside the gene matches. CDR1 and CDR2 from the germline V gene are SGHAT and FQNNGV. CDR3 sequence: CASSPSTRGAPNEQFF. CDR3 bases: TGTGCCAGCAGCCCCAGTACGCGGGGGGCCCCCAATGAGCAGTTCTTC.

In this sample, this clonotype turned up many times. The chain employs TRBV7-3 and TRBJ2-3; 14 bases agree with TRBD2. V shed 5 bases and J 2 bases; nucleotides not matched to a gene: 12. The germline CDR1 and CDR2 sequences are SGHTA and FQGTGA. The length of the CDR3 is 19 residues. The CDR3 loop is CASSVGTSGGQSLTDTQYF. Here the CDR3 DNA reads TGTGCCAGCAGCGTCGGGACTAGCGGGGGCCAATCTCTCACAGATACGCAGTATTTT.

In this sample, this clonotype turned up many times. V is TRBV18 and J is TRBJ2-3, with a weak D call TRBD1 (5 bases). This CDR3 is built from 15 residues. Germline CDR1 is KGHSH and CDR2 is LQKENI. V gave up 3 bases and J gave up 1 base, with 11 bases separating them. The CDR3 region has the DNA TGTGCCAGCTCACCCCAGGGTTGGGGCACAGATACGCAGTATTTT. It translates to CASSPQGWGTDTQYF.